This entry lists 22 T cell receptor beta chains sequenced from one sample in a study of T cell responses to AZD1222 COVID-19 vaccine. The method was immunoSEQ multiplex PCR; TCRdb's version includes in-frame clones alone and lacks a portion of them. The table records about 120,000 clones, around 90% of them present only once. The source material was peripheral blood, sampled 28 days after the second AZD1222 dose. These receptors were obtained from an adult who received the AZD1222 COVID-19 vaccine.

V usage is TRBV29-1 and J usage is TRBJ2-2; 9 bases agree with TRBD1. V was clipped by 4 bases and J by 6 bases; unmatched bases: 3. The length of the CDR3 is 13 residues. CDR1 and CDR2 from the germline V gene are SQVTM and ANQGSEA. The chain's CDR3 is CSVGQGGSGELFF. In DNA form, the CDR3 reads TGCAGCGTTGGACAGGGGGGATCCGGGGAGCTGTTTTTT.

This chain links TRBV19 with TRBJ1-6; 7 bases agree with TRBD1. V dropped 8 bases and J dropped 8; count of bases not matched to a gene: 6. Per the germline V gene, CDR1 is LNHDA and CDR2 is SQIVND (reference sequence). CDR3 size: 13 residues. The CDR3 protein is CASADRVDSPLHF. The CDR3 coding sequence is TGTGCCAGTGCAGACAGGGTGGATTCACCCCTCCACTTT.

This chain joins TRBV6-6 and TRBJ1-5; D remains unclear. V lost 6 bases and J lost 5, with 14 bases in between. CDR3 length equals 14 residues. Germline V gene data show CDR1 as MNHNY and CDR2 as SVGAGI (reference sequence). The CDR3: CASSLPGVDQPQHF. Here the CDR3 DNA reads TGTGCCAGCAGCTTACCCGGGGTCGATCAGCCCCAGCATTTT.

In this sample, this clone turned up once. The rearrangement uses TRBV11-3 and TRBJ2-1, with a tentative D call TRBD2 (6 bases). Germline V gene sequence: CDR1 SGHNT, CDR2 YENEEA. The CDR3 is 16 amino acids. V lost 1 base, J lost 9 bases, and 19 bases lay in between. The CDR3 reads CASSLVRGLTSAEQFF. CDR3 nucleotides: TGTGCCAGCAGCTTAGTGCGGGGACTTACGTCCGCTGAGCAGTTCTTC.

The J gene is TRBJ2-7, the V gene TRBV29-1; D is unresolved. Germline values: CDR1 SQVTM, CDR2 ANQGSEA. The V end lost 4 bases, the J end lost 3 bases, and 7 bases lay between the germline ends. The CDR3 extends over 11 amino acids. In DNA, the CDR3 is TGCAGCGTTGGTGAGGTCTACGAGCAGTACTTC. This encodes CSVGEVYEQYF.

The V gene is TRBV10-2, the J gene TRBJ2-3, with TRBD2 matching 9 bases. Germline lookup yields CDR1 WSHSY and CDR2 SAAADI. Unmatched junction bases numbered 3, after V lost 1 base and J lost 4 bases. The CDR3 sequence is 15 residues long. CDR3 in DNA: TGCGCCAGCAGTGAGTTAGCGGGAGTTGCAGATACGCAGTATTTT. It yields the protein CASSELAGVADTQYF.

The chain is built from TRBV7-2 and TRBJ1-1; D is uncertain. The V gene lost 1 base and the J gene lost 5 bases, with 14 bases spanning the gap. This CDR3 has 15 amino acids. From germline, CDR1 is SGHTA and CDR2 FQGNSA. The CDR3 DNA follows: TGTGCCAGCAGCTTAGGACGGGAGAGAGGGACTGAAGCTTTCTTT. Translated: CASSLGRERGTEAFF.

CDR3 residues: CASRNYPGQPNEKLFF. The CDR3, as DNA: TGTGCCAGCAGAAATTATCCGGGACAGCCTAATGAAAAACTGTTTTTT. The chain is built from TRBV7-2 and TRBJ1-4; TRBD1 aligns across 7 bases. From germline, CDR1 is SGHTA and CDR2 FQGNSA. V trimming: 6 bases; J trimming: 3 bases; junction bases outside the gene matches: 10. The CDR3 has 16 amino acids.

The chain links TRBV3-1 (or the pseudogene TRBV3-2) to TRBJ2-7; 9 bases line up with TRBD1. The CDR3 is 15 amino acids. Germline V gives CDR1 LGHDT, CDR2 YNNKEL (reference sequence). The V gene end was trimmed by 3 bases and the J gene end by 6 bases; junction bases not matched to a gene: 9. The CDR3 region is CASSQSGTGRSEQYF. DNA for the CDR3: TGTGCCAGCAGCCAGAGTGGGACAGGGAGGAGCGAGCAGTACTTC.

This sequence joins TRBV2 and TRBJ2-2; D is unclear. Germline V lookup: CDR1 SNHLY, CDR2 FYNNEI. V was pared by 3 bases and J by 4 bases, with 12 bases between. This CDR3 contains 15 residues. The DNA of the CDR3 is TGTGCCAGCAGTGATGCCAGATTCCCCACCGGGGAGCTGTTTTTT. Encoded protein: CASSDARFPTGELFF.

V and J are TRBV6-6 and TRBJ1-1; TRBD1 aligns across 9 bases. V gave up 6 bases and J gave up 1 base; unmatched junction bases: 3. This CDR3 comprises 14 residues. Looked up from germline, CDR1 is MNHNY and CDR2 is SVGAGI (reference sequence). The CDR3 nucleotides are TGTGCCAGCAGGGGACAGGGTAAGAACACTGAAGCTTTCTTT. Protein product: CASRGQGKNTEAFF.

The chain employs TRBV29-1 and TRBJ1-1, with D perhaps TRBD1 (6 bases). This CDR3 is built from 15 residues. CDR1 is SQVTM and CDR2 is ANQGSEA in the germline V gene. The V and J ends lost 3 bases and 1 base respectively, with 15 bases between them. CDR3 nucleotides: TGCAGCGTTGACCCGGGGGGCGCGGGGAACACTGAAGCTTTCTTT. As protein: CSVDPGGAGNTEAFF. Based on the CDR3 plus reference TRBV29-1 and TRBJ1-1, the full variable domain is SAVISQKPSRDICQRGTSLTIQCQVDSQVTMMFWYRQQPGQSLTLIATANQGSEATYESGFVIDKFPISRPNLTFSTLTVSNMSPEDSSIYLCSVDPGGAGNTEAFFGQGTRLTVV.

The V gene is TRBV3-1 (or the pseudogene TRBV3-2), the J gene TRBJ1-2; 9 bases line up with TRBD1. Germline V lookup: CDR1 LGHDT, CDR2 YNNKEL (reference sequence). This CDR3 spans 14 amino acids. J was trimmed by 6 bases and V by 4 bases; bases with no gene match: 6. For the CDR3, the DNA is TGTGCCAGCAGCCTTCGGACAGGGGCGGATGGCTACACCTTC. This translates into CASSLRTGADGYTF.

The chain carries TRBV14 and TRBJ1-2; weak D call: TRBD1 (6 bases). The germline CDR1 and CDR2 sequences are SGHDN and FVKESK. This CDR3 contains 12 residues. V lost 4 bases and J 5 bases, leaving 8 bases between the germline ends. CDR3 nucleotide sequence: TGTGCCAGCAGCCGGGGGCTGTATGGCTACACCTTC. Amino acids: CASSRGLYGYTF.

CDR3 residues: CAWGTSGNIQYF. The CDR3 nucleotides read TGTGCCTGGGGGACTAGCGGGAACATTCAGTACTTC. The chain is built from TRBV30 and TRBJ2-4, with 12 bases that match TRBD2. Trimming at V came to 5 bases and at J to 7 bases, leaving 0 bases not matched to a gene. From germline, CDR1 is GTSNPN and CDR2 SVGIG (reference sequence). This CDR3 has 12 residues.

This clone came up a few times. V usage is TRBV29-1 and J usage is TRBJ1-1; TRBD1 matches 7 bases. CDR1 is SQVTM, CDR2 ANQGSEA, per germline. With V trimmed by 4 bases and J by 6 bases, 5 bases remained unmatched. The CDR3 consists of 12 residues. CDR3 DNA sequence: TGCAGCGTTGGGGACAGTAACCCTGAAGCTTTCTTT. As protein: CSVGDSNPEAFF.

J is TRBJ1-1 and V is TRBV29-1; D gene ambiguous. V was pared by 3 bases and J by 6 bases, with 17 bases between. The CDR3 runs 14 residues. Germline CDR1 and CDR2: SQVTM and ANQGSEA. The CDR3, as DNA: TGCAGCGTTGAGGGTGGGTTTATGGAGGCTGAAGCTTTCTTT. Protein sequence: CSVEGGFMEAEAFF.

V gene TRBV29-1 combines with J gene TRBJ1-2; tentative D call: TRBD1 (6 bases). Trimming shortened V by 4 bases and J by 7 bases, and 13 bases separated the two germline ends. Looked up from germline, CDR1 is SQVTM and CDR2 is ANQGSEA. This CDR3 region has 12 residues. The CDR3: CSVGQGTAGYTF. CDR3 coding DNA: TGCAGCGTTGGCCAGGGGACGGCTGGCTACACCTTC. Filled out from reference TRBV29-1 and TRBJ1-2, the complete variable domain reads SAVISQKPSRDICQRGTSLTIQCQVDSQVTMMFWYRQQPGQSLTLIATANQGSEATYESGFVIDKFPISRPNLTFSTLTVSNMSPEDSSIYLCSVGQGTAGYTFGSGTRLTVV.

The V call is TRBV19, the J call TRBJ1-2; tentative D call: TRBD1 (6 bases). Germline V gene data show CDR1 as LNHDA and CDR2 as SQIVND (reference sequence). V was pared by 3 bases and J by 6 bases, with 14 bases between. The CDR3 sequence is 14 residues long. The CDR3 DNA follows: TGTGCCAGTAGTATCTCGGGGGGCGGACATGGCTACACCTTC. Its protein product is CASSISGGGHGYTF.

The CDR3: CASRKWEDTGELFF. In nucleotides, the CDR3 is TGTGCCAGCCGTAAGTGGGAAGACACCGGGGAGCTGTTTTTT. The rearrangement joins TRBV7-3 to TRBJ2-2; D remains unclear. Germline CDR1 and CDR2: SGHTA and FQGTGA. This CDR3 region has 14 residues. Trimming removed 8 bases from V and 3 bases from J, with 13 bases in between.

The chain couples TRBV9 to TRBJ1-2; D gene uncertain. The ends were cut back, 2 bases at V and 9 bases at J, with 11 bases in the middle. The CDR3 totals 12 residues. CDR1 and CDR2 from the germline V gene are SGDLS and YYNGEE. The CDR3 sequence: CASSVKTYSYTF. The DNA of the CDR3 is TGTGCCAGCAGCGTGAAGACATACAGCTACACCTTC.

The gene calls are TRBV11-3 and TRBJ2-1, with 7 bases identical to TRBD1. The length of the CDR3 is 15 residues. V gave up 5 bases and J gave up 5 bases; unmatched junction bases: 9. CDR1 is SGHNT, CDR2 YENEEA, per germline. The CDR3 protein is CASSPGTEKNNEQFF. The CDR3 DNA follows: TGTGCCAGCAGCCCCGGGACAGAGAAAAACAATGAGCAGTTCTTC.